Listed here are 9 T cell receptor beta chains from one sample, sequenced in a study of cytomegalovirus exposure and HLA in healthy donors. The protocol was immunoSEQ multiplex PCR, while the TCRdb copy is restricted to in-frame clones and leaves out a portion. The sample includes 330,000 or so clones, 75% to 90% of them seen just once. Sequencing was done on a sample of PBMCs. The receptors derive from a woman in her late teens or twenties in good health and CMV-seronegative.

This clone was recorded only once. This chain connects TRBV7-2 to TRBJ2-3; 7 nucleotides align to TRBD2. Trimming took 4 bases from V and 0 from J; bases not matched to a gene: 4. Germline lookup yields CDR1 SGHTA and CDR2 FQGNSA. The CDR3 runs to 15 residues. Here the CDR3 DNA reads TGTGCCAGCAGCTGGAGCGGGATTAGCACAGATACGCAGTATTTT. As protein: CASSWSGISTDTQYF.

The chain is built from TRBV19 and TRBJ1-5, with D possibly TRBD1 on 5 matching bases. Germline V CDR1 and CDR2: LNHDA, SQIVND (reference sequence). The CDR3 totals 16 residues. The V end was cut by 1 base, the J end by 4 bases, with 14 bases between. The CDR3 DNA follows: TGTGCCAGTAGTATAGGGTCTGGGGCGGAAAATCAGCCCCAGCATTTT. This gives the protein CASSIGSGAENQPQHF.

The chain uses TRBV29-1 and TRBJ2-5; a weak D match, TRBD1 (5 bases). V lost 4 bases and J lost 5, with 17 bases in between. CDR1 is SQVTM and CDR2 is ANQGSEA in the germline V gene. This CDR3 region has 14 residues. CDR3 in amino acids: CSVGRQFREETQYF. CDR3 DNA: TGCAGCGTTGGGCGACAGTTCCGAGAGGAGACCCAGTACTTC.

The chain has TRBV7-2 and TRBJ2-7, with a possible D match to TRBD2 (5 bases). CDR1 is SGHTA and CDR2 is FQGNSA in the germline V gene. This CDR3 comprises 12 residues. Trimming shortened V by 8 bases and J by 1 base, and 9 bases separated the two germline ends. CDR3 sequence: CASGGLSYEQYF. In DNA form, the CDR3 reads TGTGCCAGCGGAGGACTTTCCTACGAGCAGTACTTC.

The chain joins TRBV18 to TRBJ1-2; D not resolved. The CDR3 sequence is 13 residues long. CDR1 is KGHSH, CDR2 LQKENI, per germline. Trimming cost V 8 bases and J 7 bases, with 17 bases left between them. This CDR3 is CASSQVWESGYTF. CDR3 nucleotide sequence: TGTGCCAGCAGCCAAGTCTGGGAGTCTGGCTACACCTTC.

This clone has only one observation. This chain uses TRBV4-3 with TRBJ2-3, with 9 bases lining up with TRBD2. CDR1 and CDR2 (germline): LGHNA, YSLEER. This CDR3 has 16 residues. V gave up 0 bases and J gave up 6 bases; unmatched junction bases: 7. The CDR3 region is CASSQDSGGRVDTQYF. The CDR3 nucleotides read TGCGCCAGCAGCCAAGATAGTGGCGGGAGGGTTGATACGCAGTATTTT.

This clone was counted a single time. DNA of the CDR3: TGTGCCAGCAGGCGACAGGGAGGTCGGTACGAGCAGTACTTC. This encodes CASRRQGGRYEQYF. V gene TRBV27 combines with J gene TRBJ2-7, with a tentative D call TRBD1 (7 bases). The germline V gene encodes CDR1 MNHEY and CDR2 SMNVEV (reference sequence). V lost 6 bases and J 4 bases, leaving 16 bases between the germline ends. The CDR3 is 14 residues long.

This clone was seen just once. CDR3 nucleotides: TGTGCCAGTAGTCTCGACAGGGGGCAGGACGAGCAGTACTTC. It codes for CASSLDRGQDEQYF. The V call is TRBV19, the J call TRBJ2-7, with 10 bases that match TRBD1. The J segment lost 5 bases and the V segment lost 5 bases, leaving 6 bases of the junction unmatched. The CDR3 is made up of 14 amino acids. Per germline, CDR1 LNHDA and CDR2 SQIVND (reference sequence).

The chain combines TRBV18 with TRBJ1-5, with D maybe TRBD1 (5 bases). CDR1 is KGHSH and CDR2 is LQKENI in the germline V gene. V dropped 6 bases and J dropped 1 base, with 16 bases sitting between them. The CDR3 sequence is 16 residues long. The CDR3 region is CASSPQGSTSNQPQHF. CDR3 sequence (DNA): TGTGCCAGCTCCCCTCAGGGCAGTACCAGCAATCAGCCCCAGCATTTT.